The present T cell receptor (beta chain) was sequenced within a study of blood T cell repertoires in COVID-19. The protocol was immunoSEQ multiplex PCR, while the TCRdb copy is restricted to in-frame clones and leaves out a portion. The sample holds about 250,000 clones, approximately 85% seen once. The sequence was obtained from a man aged 50-60 years with active or convalescent COVID-19. Sequencing was done on a sample of peripheral blood.

The DNA for the CDR3 is TGTGCCAGCAGCCAAGATTCACCAGAGGGAAAAGAAGAGACCCAGTACTTC. Translated: CASSQDSPEGKEETQYF. The rearrangement uses TRBV3-1 (or the pseudogene TRBV3-2) and TRBJ2-5; D is perhaps TRBD2 (5 bases). The CDR3 has 17 residues. V lost 0 bases and J 3 bases, leaving 17 bases between the germline ends. CDR1 and CDR2 from the germline V gene are LGHDT and YNNKEL (reference sequence).